The source of this TCR beta chain is a study of blood T cell repertoires in COVID-19. Produced via immunoSEQ multiplex PCR; TCRdb's table is partial and in-frame only. Found here are almost 250,000 clones, around 88% of them singletons; the top ten hold 4.1%. The length of the CDR3 is 17 residues. Trimming took off 5 bases at V and 3 bases at J, with 20 bases between the two ends. Germline lookup yields CDR1 MNHEY and CDR2 SMNVEV (reference sequence). The source is a woman in her thirties who had recovered from COVID-19. The chain has TRBV27 and TRBJ2-1; D is possibly TRBD1 (6 bases). Source material: PBMCs or T cells enriched from blood (not recorded which). The CDR3 sequence is CASSRLQGQGNYNEQFF. The DNA of the CDR3 is TGTGCCAGCAGTAGACTACAGGGACAAGGGAACTACAATGAGCAGTTCTTC.